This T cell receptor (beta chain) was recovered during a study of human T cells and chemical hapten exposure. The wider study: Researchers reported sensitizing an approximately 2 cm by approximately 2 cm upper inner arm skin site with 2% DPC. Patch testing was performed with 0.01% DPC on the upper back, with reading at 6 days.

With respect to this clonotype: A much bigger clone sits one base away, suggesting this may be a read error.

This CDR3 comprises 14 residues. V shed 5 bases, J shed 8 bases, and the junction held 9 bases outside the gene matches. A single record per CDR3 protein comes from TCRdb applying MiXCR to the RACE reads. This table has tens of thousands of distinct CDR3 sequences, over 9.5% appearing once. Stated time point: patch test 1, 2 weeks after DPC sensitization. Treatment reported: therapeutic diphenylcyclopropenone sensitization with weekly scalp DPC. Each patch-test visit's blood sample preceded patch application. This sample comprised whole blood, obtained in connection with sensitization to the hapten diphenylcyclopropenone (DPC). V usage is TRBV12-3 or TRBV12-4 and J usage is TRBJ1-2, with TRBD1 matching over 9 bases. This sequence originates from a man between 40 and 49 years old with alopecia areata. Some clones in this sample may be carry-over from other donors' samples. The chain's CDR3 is CASSPHGQGSGYTF. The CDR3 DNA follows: TGTGCCAGCAGTCCACACGGACAGGGGAGCGGCTACACCTTC.